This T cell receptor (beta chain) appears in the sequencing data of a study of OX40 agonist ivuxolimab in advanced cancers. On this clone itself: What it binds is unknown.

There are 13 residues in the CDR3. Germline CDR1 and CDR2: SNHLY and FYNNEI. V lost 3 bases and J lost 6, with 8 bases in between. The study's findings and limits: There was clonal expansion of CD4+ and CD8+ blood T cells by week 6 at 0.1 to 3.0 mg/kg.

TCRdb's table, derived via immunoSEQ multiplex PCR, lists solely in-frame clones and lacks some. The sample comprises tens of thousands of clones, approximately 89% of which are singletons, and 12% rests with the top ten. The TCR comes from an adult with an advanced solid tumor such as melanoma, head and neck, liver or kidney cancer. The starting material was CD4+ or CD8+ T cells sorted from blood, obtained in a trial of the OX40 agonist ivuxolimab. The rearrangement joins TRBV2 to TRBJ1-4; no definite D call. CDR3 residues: CASSESAHEKLFF. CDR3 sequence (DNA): TGTGCCAGCAGTGAGTCCGCCCATGAAAAACTGTTTTTT.